The subject of this entry is one T cell receptor beta chain. CDR1 is SGHRS and CDR2 is YFSETQ in the germline V gene. CDR3 length equals 16 residues. The trim removed 4 bases at V and 2 bases at J, leaving 10 bases unmatched. The data belong to a study of blood T cell repertoires in COVID-19. Across the study: Sites across the United States, Italy and Spain contributed samples from acute and convalescent COVID-19. From T cells, B-cell-depleted T cells, or PBMCs came the material, which was cDNA or gDNA.

Per the original data handling: Quantification of nucleated cells was approximated via reference gene primer amplification. Repertoires were generated with immunoSEQ multiplex PCR, while TCRdb's copy carries only in-frame clones and drops some. D and trimming were read from the DNA, whereas the V and J calls and clone size are those reported in that table. The sample has about 120,000 clones, just under 85% seen once; the top ten hold less than 9%. The TCR was taken from a man in his sixties or seventies with active or convalescent COVID-19. Sequencing input: peripheral blood. The rearrangement joins TRBV5-1 to TRBJ2-5, with 8 bases aligning to TRBD2. As DNA, the CDR3 is TGCGCCAGCAGCGCGGACGTCGGGGGGGCACAAGAGACCCAGTACTTC. Translating it yields CASSADVGGAQETQYF.